Below are 8 T cell receptor beta chains sequenced from a single sample in a study of early T cells in non-severe SARS-CoV-2 infection. One entry per CDR3 protein, called by TCRdb with MiXCR from the 5' RACE reads. The sample holds about 67,000 distinct CDR3 sequences, around 10% seen once. The sequencing sample was made of whole blood. These receptors all come from an adult who was a healthcare worker with PCR-confirmed SARS-CoV-2 infection or an uninfected control (not recorded which).

The chain employs TRBV29-1 and TRBJ1-2, with TRBD1 identical over 11 bases. Germline-derived CDR1 and CDR2 are SQVTM and ANQGSEA. V dropped 1 base and J dropped 6; count of bases not matched to a gene: 1. CDR3 length: 13 amino acids. This chain's CDR3 is CSVEGGQGDGYTF. For the CDR3, the DNA is TGCAGCGTTGAAGGGGGACAGGGGGATGGCTACACCTTC.

The gene calls are TRBV2 and TRBJ1-2; a possible D gene is TRBD1 (5 bases). Germline CDR1 and CDR2: SNHLY and FYNNEI. Trimming took off 9 bases at V and 4 bases at J, with 18 bases between the two ends. This CDR3 is 14 amino acids long. CDR3 residues: CASRPGLRSYGYTF. The CDR3 DNA reads TGTGCCAGTAGACCGGGACTACGGAGCTATGGCTACACCTTC.

This clonotype was detected a few times. The chain joins TRBV9 to TRBJ2-3; 9 bases map to TRBD2. Looked up from germline, CDR1 is SGDLS and CDR2 is YYNGEE. Trimming removed 4 bases from V and 2 bases from J; junction bases left unmatched: 5. CDR3 size: 15 residues. The CDR3 region is CASSPGLATTDTQYF. As DNA, the CDR3 is TGTGCCAGCAGCCCTGGACTAGCGACCACAGATACGCAGTATTTT.

This clonotype was picked up many times. The rearrangement joins TRBV12-3 or TRBV12-4 to TRBJ2-2, with D possibly being TRBD2 (6 bases). Between the trimmed V and J ends, which lost 0 bases and 4 bases, there was a span of 9 bases. The CDR3 consists of 15 residues. CDR3 DNA: TGTGCCAGCAGTTTAGCCGCGGGGAGCACCGGGGAGCTGTTTTTT. Translated, it gives CASSLAAGSTGELFF.

In DNA form, the CDR3 reads TGTGCCAGCTCACCAAGACAGGGTAGCTATGAGCAGTTCTTC. The encoded protein is CASSPRQGSYEQFF. This chain connects TRBV18 to TRBJ2-1, with 7 bases fitting TRBD1. CDR3 length: 14 amino acids. V was clipped by 2 bases and J by 8 bases; unmatched bases: 6. CDR1 is KGHSH, CDR2 LQKENI, per germline.

This clonotype was seen repeatedly, ten times or more. This chain joins TRBV12-3 or TRBV12-4 and TRBJ1-2; the D gene is possibly TRBD1 (5 bases). The ends were cut back, 6 bases at V and 2 bases at J, with 16 bases in the middle. The CDR3 sequence is 15 residues long. Here the CDR3 DNA reads TGTGCCAGCAGCTCGGGGGTGGAACTAAACTATGGCTACACCTTC. Its translation: CASSSGVELNYGYTF.

The chain carries TRBV29-1 and TRBJ2-5; D may be TRBD1 (5 bases). CDR1 is SQVTM and CDR2 is ANQGSEA in the germline V gene. The V end was cut by 4 bases, the J end by 1 base, with 7 bases between. CDR3 length: 12 residues. The CDR3 region is CSVVTGQETQYF. The DNA for the CDR3 is TGCAGCGTTGTTACAGGCCAAGAGACCCAGTACTTC.

Ten or more counts support this clonotype. The chain joins TRBV9 to TRBJ1-2; no reliable D call. The CDR3 covers 13 residues. The germline CDR1 and CDR2 sequences are SGDLS and YYNGEE. Trimming cost V 1 base and J 3 bases, with 7 bases left between them. The CDR3 DNA is TGTGCCAGCAGCGTAAGTGGGCACTATGGCTACACCTTC. Translated, it gives CASSVSGHYGYTF. Full variable domain (missing parts from reference TRBV9 and TRBJ1-2): DSGVTQTPKHLITATGQRVTLRCSPRSGDLSVYWYQQSLDQGLQFLIQYYNGEERAKGNILERFSAQQFPDLHSELNLSSLELGDSALYFCASSVSGHYGYTFGSGTRLTVV.